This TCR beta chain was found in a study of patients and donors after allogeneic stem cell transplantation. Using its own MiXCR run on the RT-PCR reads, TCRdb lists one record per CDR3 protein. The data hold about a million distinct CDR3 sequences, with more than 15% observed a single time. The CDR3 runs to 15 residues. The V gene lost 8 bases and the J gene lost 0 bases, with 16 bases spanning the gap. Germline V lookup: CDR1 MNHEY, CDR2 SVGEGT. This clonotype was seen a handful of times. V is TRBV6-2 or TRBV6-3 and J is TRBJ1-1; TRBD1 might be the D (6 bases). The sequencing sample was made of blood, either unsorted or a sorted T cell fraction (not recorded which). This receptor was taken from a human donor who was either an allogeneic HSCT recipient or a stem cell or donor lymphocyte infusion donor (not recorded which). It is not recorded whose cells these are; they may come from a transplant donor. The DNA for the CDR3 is TGTGCCAGCGGGGGGCTTGGGGGCTTGAACACTGAAGCTTTCTTT. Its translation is CASGGLGGLNTEAFF.